Following are 16 T cell receptor beta chains from one sample sequenced in a study of T cell repertoires in cytomegalovirus infection. For these TCRs, the target antigens are not known. TCRdb analysed the reads with MiXCR anew, one entry per CDR3 protein. The data show a few hundred thousand distinct CDR3 sequences, just under 40% seen once. The sample consisted of cultured PBMCs, taken from culture after CMV antigen stimulation. Receptors originate from a human donor in good health (CMV status not recorded). Some clones in this sample may be carry-over from other donors' samples.

In this sample, this clonotype turned up a few times. The genes are TRBV11-2 and TRBJ2-7, with a weak D call TRBD2 (5 bases). Trimming removed 6 bases from V and 3 bases from J, with 12 bases in between. The length of the CDR3 is 13 residues. Germline-derived CDR1 and CDR2 are SGHAT and FQNNGV. The DNA of the CDR3 is TGTGCCAGCAGTCAGGACGGGGACTACGAGCAGTACTTC. This sequence encodes CASSQDGDYEQYF.

This clonotype turned up a few times. This chain links TRBV7-2 with TRBJ2-7; the match to TRBD1 covers 7 bases. Trimming removed 5 bases from V and 3 bases from J; junction bases left unmatched: 10. In germline, CDR1 is SGHTA, CDR2 FQGNSA. The CDR3 is 15 amino acids. CDR3 loop: CASSPLWDRRYEQYF. The CDR3 region has the DNA TGTGCCAGCAGCCCCCTGTGGGACAGACGCTACGAGCAGTACTTC. The full variable domain, rest sourced from reference TRBV7-2 and TRBJ2-7, is GAGVSQSPSNKVTEKGKDVELRCDPISGHTALYWYRQSLGQGLEFLIYFQGNSAPDKSGLPSDRFSAERTGGSVSTLTIQRTQQEDSAVYLCASSPLWDRRYEQYFGPGTRLTVT.

This sequence joins TRBV7-8 and TRBJ1-2, with TRBD1 matching 7 bases. Germline V gene lookup returns CDR1 SGHVS and CDR2 FQNEAQ. Trimming at V came to 1 base and at J to 5 bases, leaving 10 bases not matched to a gene. The CDR3 has 16 amino acids. The CDR3 is CASSLGSQGGGYGYTF. DNA of the CDR3: TGTGCCAGCAGCTTAGGATCTCAGGGGGGGGGGTATGGCTACACCTTC. Using reference TRBV7-8 and TRBJ1-2 for the parts outside the CDR3, the full variable domain is GAGVSQSPRYKVAKRGQDVALRCDPISGHVSLFWYQQALGQGPEFLTYFQNEAQLDKSGLPSDRFFAERPEGSVSTLKIQRTQQEDSAVYLCASSLGSQGGGYGYTFGSGTRLTVV.

This clonotype came up a few times. The chain carries TRBV7-8 and TRBJ2-3; 10 bases fit TRBD2. Germline CDR1 is SGHVS and CDR2 is FQNEAQ. CDR3 size: 15 residues. Trimming at V came to 4 bases and at J to 4 bases, leaving 5 bases not matched to a gene. CDR3 DNA sequence: TGTGCCAGCAGCTACCGAAGCGGGGGGGCAGATACGCAGTATTTT. Translated: CASSYRSGGADTQYF.

The rearrangement links TRBV7-9 to TRBJ1-5; D unresolved. Germline CDR1 and CDR2: SEHNR and FQNEAQ (reference sequence). The CDR3 covers 14 residues. Trimming removed 3 bases at V and 2 bases at J, with 8 bases between. The CDR3 loop is CASSFSTGNQPQHF. DNA of the CDR3: TGTGCCAGCAGCTTCAGCACAGGCAATCAGCCCCAGCATTTT.

This clonotype was seen only a few times. The chain uses TRBV6-5 and TRBJ2-3, with TRBD2 matching over 7 bases. The V and J ends lost 2 bases and 7 bases, in that order; junction bases with no gene match: 9. Germline CDR1 is MNHEY and CDR2 is SVGAGI. CDR3 length: 15 amino acids. CDR3 region: CASSYQGAGTNTQYF. CDR3 coding DNA: TGTGCCAGCAGTTACCAGGGAGCGGGAACTAATACGCAGTATTTT.

The count of this clonotype is one. CDR3 residues: CASSEGRDQPQHF. DNA for the CDR3: TGTGCCAGCAGCGAGGGAAGGGATCAGCCCCAGCATTTT. This rearrangement joins TRBV6-9 to TRBJ1-5; no clear D gene. Germline V lookup: CDR1 MNHGY, CDR2 SVAAGI. CDR3 length equals 13 residues. Between the trimmed V and J ends, which lost 6 bases and 5 bases, there was a span of 11 bases.

In this sample, this clonotype turned up a few times. The rearrangement joins TRBV12-3 or TRBV12-4 to TRBJ2-3; D is unresolved. The germline V and J ends were trimmed by 4 bases and 7 bases, with 12 bases remaining between them. CDR3 length: 13 amino acids. This CDR3 is CASSSSPTNTQYF. CDR3 DNA sequence: TGTGCCAGCAGTTCGAGCCCGACCAATACGCAGTATTTT.

The chain couples TRBV18 to TRBJ1-3; no definite D call. V was shortened by 5 bases and J by 2 bases, with 16 bases between the two germline ends. The CDR3 consists of 16 residues. CDR1 is KGHSH, CDR2 LQKENI, per germline. CDR3 in DNA: TGTGCCAGCTCAACCACCCCCGTTACAGCTGGAAACACCATATATTTT. As protein: CASSTTPVTAGNTIYF.

This clonotype was seen a few times. The chain carries TRBV12-3 or TRBV12-4 and TRBJ2-3; D ambiguous. The CDR3 has 13 residues. V was cut by 4 bases and J by 3 bases, with 8 bases left in between. This CDR3 reads CASSWGRTDTQYF. CDR3 DNA: TGTGCCAGCAGTTGGGGTCGGACAGATACGCAGTATTTT.

The chain couples TRBV14 to TRBJ1-3, with D possibly TRBD1 on 5 matching bases. The germline CDR1 and CDR2 sequences are SGHDN and FVKESK. The CDR3 consists of 16 residues. Trimming shortened V by 1 base and J by 3 bases, and 13 bases separated the two germline ends. The CDR3 sequence is CASSQVSGPGGNTIYF. In DNA form, the CDR3 reads TGTGCCAGCAGCCAAGTTTCGGGGCCTGGTGGAAACACCATATATTTT.

V and J are TRBV5-1 and TRBJ2-5, with unresolved D. Germline values: CDR1 SGHRS, CDR2 YFSETQ. The CDR3 loop spans 15 amino acids. Trimming removed 0 bases at V and 2 bases at J, with 11 bases between. CDR3 in DNA: TGCGCCAGCAGCTTGGGTAACGCAGAACAAGAGACCCAGTACTTC. Translating gives CASSLGNAEQETQYF.

V is TRBV19 and J is TRBJ2-1; 11 positions agree with TRBD2. Germline CDR1 reads LNHDA; CDR2 reads SQIVND (reference sequence). Germline trimming cut 0 bases from V and 4 bases from J; bases unmatched to any gene: 8. CDR3 length equals 18 residues. The CDR3 is CASSIDGLAGGYYNEQFF. The CDR3 nucleotides are TGTGCCAGTAGTATAGATGGCCTAGCGGGAGGTTATTACAATGAGCAGTTCTTC. The whole variable domain, remainder taken from reference TRBV19 and TRBJ2-1, is DGGITQSPKYLFRKEGQNVTLSCEQNLNHDAMYWYRQDPGQGLRLIYYSQIVNDFQKGDIAEGYSVSREKKESFPLTVTSAQKNPTAFYLCASSIDGLAGGYYNEQFFGPGTRLTVL.

The chain recombines TRBV5-1 with TRBJ2-4; D remains ambiguous. The CDR3 is 14 amino acids. V dropped 0 bases and J dropped 8 bases, with 12 bases sitting between them. CDR1 SGHRS and CDR2 YFSETQ come from the germline V gene. CDR3 sequence (DNA): TGCGCCAGCAGCTTGGCGGGCATCGACCACATTCAGTACTTC. Translation: CASSLAGIDHIQYF.

The V and J genes are TRBV10-3 and TRBJ2-1; TRBD1 is a possible D gene (5 bases). The CDR3 runs 12 residues. CDR1 is ENHRY, CDR2 SYGVKD, per germline. V was pared by 3 bases and J by 12 bases, with 12 bases between. DNA of the CDR3: TGTGCCATCAGTGACTCGAGACAGTGGCAGTTCTTC. Encoded protein: CAISDSRQWQFF.

CDR3 in DNA: TGTGCCAGAAGACCGGGACAGGGCAATCAGCCCCAGCATTTT. Translation gives CARRPGQGNQPQHF. The rearrangement joins TRBV5-3 to TRBJ1-5; 8 nucleotides match TRBD1. TRBV5-3 is an open reading frame, and its role is uncertain. CDR3 size: 14 residues. The V and J ends lost 5 bases and 2 bases, in that order; junction bases with no gene match: 3.